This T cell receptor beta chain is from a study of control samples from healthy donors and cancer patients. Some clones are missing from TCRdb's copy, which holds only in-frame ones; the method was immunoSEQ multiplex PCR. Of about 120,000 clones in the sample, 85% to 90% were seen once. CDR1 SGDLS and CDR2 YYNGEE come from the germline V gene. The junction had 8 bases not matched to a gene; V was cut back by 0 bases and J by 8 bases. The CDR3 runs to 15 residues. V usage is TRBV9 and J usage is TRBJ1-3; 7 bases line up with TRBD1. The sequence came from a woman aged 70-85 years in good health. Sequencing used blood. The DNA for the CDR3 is TGTGCCAGCAGCGTAGGACAGGGCTCTGGGGACACCATATATTTT. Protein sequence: CASSVGQGSGDTIYF.